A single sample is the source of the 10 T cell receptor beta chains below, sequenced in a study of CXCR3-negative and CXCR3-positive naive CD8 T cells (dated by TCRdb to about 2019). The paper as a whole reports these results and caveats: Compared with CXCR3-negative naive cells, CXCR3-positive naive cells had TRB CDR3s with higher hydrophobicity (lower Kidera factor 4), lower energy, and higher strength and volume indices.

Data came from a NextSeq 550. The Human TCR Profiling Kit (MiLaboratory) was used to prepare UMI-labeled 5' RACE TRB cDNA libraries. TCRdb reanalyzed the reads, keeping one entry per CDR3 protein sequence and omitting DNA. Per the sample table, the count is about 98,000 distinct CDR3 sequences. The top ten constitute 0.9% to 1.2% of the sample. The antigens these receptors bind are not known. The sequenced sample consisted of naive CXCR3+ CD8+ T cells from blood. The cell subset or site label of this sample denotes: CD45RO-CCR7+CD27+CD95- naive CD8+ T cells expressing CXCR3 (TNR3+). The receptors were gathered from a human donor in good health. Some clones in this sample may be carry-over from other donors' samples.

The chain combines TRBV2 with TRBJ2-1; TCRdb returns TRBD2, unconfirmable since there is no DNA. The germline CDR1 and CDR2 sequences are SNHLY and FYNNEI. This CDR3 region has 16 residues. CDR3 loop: CASSAASGGAGNEQFF. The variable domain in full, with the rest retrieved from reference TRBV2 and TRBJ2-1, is EPEVTQTPSHQVTQMGQEVILRCVPISNHLYFYWYRQILGQKVEFLVSFYNNEISEKSEIFDDQFSVERPDGSNFTLKIRSTKLEDSAMYFCASSAASGGAGNEQFFGPGTRLTVL.

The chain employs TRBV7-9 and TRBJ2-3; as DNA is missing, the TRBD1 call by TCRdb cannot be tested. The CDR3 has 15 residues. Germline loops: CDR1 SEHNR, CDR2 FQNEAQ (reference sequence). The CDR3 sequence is CASSPTGPPIDTQYF.

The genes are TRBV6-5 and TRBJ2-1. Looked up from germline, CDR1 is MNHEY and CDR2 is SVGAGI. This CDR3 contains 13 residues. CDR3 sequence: CASSQTGYNEQFF.

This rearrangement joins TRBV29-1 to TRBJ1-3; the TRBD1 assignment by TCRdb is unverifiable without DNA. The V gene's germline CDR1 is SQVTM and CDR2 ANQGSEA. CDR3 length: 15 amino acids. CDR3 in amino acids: CSVSGTPSSGNTIYF.

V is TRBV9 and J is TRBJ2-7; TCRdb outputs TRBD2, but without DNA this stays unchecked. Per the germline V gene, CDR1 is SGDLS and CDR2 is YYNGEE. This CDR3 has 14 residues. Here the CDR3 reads CASSPGRGFDEQYF.

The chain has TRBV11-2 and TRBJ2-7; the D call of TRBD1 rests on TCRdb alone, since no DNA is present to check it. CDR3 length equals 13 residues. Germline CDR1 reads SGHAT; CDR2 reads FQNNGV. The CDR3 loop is CASSPDRDYEQYF. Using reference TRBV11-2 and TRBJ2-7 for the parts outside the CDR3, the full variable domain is EAGVAQSPRYKIIEKRQSVAFWCNPISGHATLYWYQQILGQGPKLLIQFQNNGVVDDSQLPKDRFSAERLKGVDSTLKIQPAKLEDSAVYLCASSPDRDYEQYFGPGTRLTVT.

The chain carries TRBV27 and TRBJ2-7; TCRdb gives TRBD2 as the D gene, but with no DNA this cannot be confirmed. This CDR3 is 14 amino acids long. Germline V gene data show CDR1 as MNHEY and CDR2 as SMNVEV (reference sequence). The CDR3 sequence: CASRIGTSGYEQYF.

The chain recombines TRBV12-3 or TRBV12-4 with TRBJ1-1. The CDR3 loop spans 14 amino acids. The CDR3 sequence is CASGGLVMNTEAFF.

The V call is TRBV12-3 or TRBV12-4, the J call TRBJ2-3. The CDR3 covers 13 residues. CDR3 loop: CASSLPGTDTQYF.

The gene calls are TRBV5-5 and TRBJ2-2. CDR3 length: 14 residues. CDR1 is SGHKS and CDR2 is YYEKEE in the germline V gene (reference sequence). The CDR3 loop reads CASSLVPDTGELFF.